This T cell receptor (beta chain) emerged from a study of molecular identifiers for immune sequencing clone quantification. This clonotype has more than one count but fewer than ten. CDR3 length: 13 amino acids. TCRdb reprocessed the PCR reads with MiXCR, giving one entry per CDR3 protein. The sample shows some 320,000 distinct CDR3 sequences, roughly 24% of them seen only once. This sequence joins TRBV21-1 and TRBJ2-7; no DNA check was done on the table's D call, TRBD1. TRBV21-1 is termed a pseudogene. The sequence derives from a human donor in good health. Some libraries in this study had Jurkat cell RNA spiked in. The specimen was naive CD8+ T cells from blood, with Jurkat cell RNA spiked in. Subset described: FACS-sorted CD8+CD4-CCR7+CD45RA+ naive T cells. DNA of the CDR3: TGTGCCAGCAGCAAAGCGCGACAGGGGGTTGGGTACTTC. Protein product: CASSKARQGVGYF.